The 20 T cell receptor beta chains reported below all come from one sample, sequenced in a study of identical twins. TCRdb reprocessed the 5' RACE reads via MiXCR and lists one record per CDR3 protein. The sample contains 300,000 to 400,000 distinct CDR3 sequences, roughly an eighth of which appear only once. These data were also filed under a second study, of yellow fever vaccine responses in identical twins.

The sample taken for sequencing was CD8+ T cells sorted from blood. These TCRs come from a woman aged 18-29 years in good health.

This clonotype was detected ten times or more. This sequence joins TRBV4-1 and TRBJ1-1; D ambiguous. In germline, CDR1 is MGHRA, CDR2 YSYEKL. The CDR3 is 15 amino acids. With 1 base removed from V and 0 bases from J, the gap between germline ends came to 9 bases. In DNA, the CDR3 is TGCGCCAGCAGCCAAGGCCTCAATCTGAACACTGAAGCTTTCTTT. Its protein is CASSQGLNLNTEAFF.

The V gene is TRBV10-3, the J gene TRBJ2-7, with 7 bases fitting TRBD1. There are 12 residues in the CDR3. The J segment lost 7 bases and the V segment lost 6 bases, leaving 6 bases of the junction unmatched. Germline V gives CDR1 ENHRY, CDR2 SYGVKD. The DNA of the CDR3 is TGTGCCATCAGCCGGGACAGCTCTGAGCAGTACTTC. Protein sequence: CAISRDSSEQYF.

This clonotype has just a few counts. J is TRBJ2-7 and V is TRBV5-5; unclear D gene. V lost 4 bases and J 1 base, leaving 9 bases between the germline ends. The CDR3 contains 13 residues. CDR1 is SGHKS and CDR2 is YYEKEE in the germline V gene (reference sequence). The CDR3 loop is CASSPRQSYEQYF. CDR3 bases: TGTGCCAGCAGCCCCCGCCAGTCCTACGAGCAGTACTTC. Full variable domain (rest looked up from reference TRBV5-5 and TRBJ2-7): DAGVTQSPTHLIKTRGQQVTLRCSPISGHKSVSWYQQVLGQGPQFIFQYYEKEERGRGNFPDRFSARQFPNYSSELNVNALLLGDSALYLCASSPRQSYEQYFGPGTRLTVT.

This clonotype was detected ten times or more. The chain has TRBV7-9 and TRBJ1-4; D uncertain. Germline CDR1 reads SEHNR; CDR2 reads FQNEAQ (reference sequence). CDR3 length: 16 residues. V dropped 1 base and J dropped 0 bases, with 9 bases sitting between them. The chain's CDR3 is CASSLVRESTNEKLFF. CDR3 in DNA: TGTGCCAGCAGCTTAGTAAGAGAATCAACTAATGAAAAACTGTTTTTT.

The sample holds a few counts of this clonotype. This chain joins TRBV12-3 or TRBV12-4 and TRBJ1-1, with D possibly TRBD1 on 5 matching bases. Trimming pared 6 bases from V and 4 bases from J, leaving 9 bases between. The CDR3 is made up of 12 amino acids. The chain's CDR3 is CASRGDPTEAFF. The CDR3 DNA reads TGTGCCAGCAGGGGGGACCCCACTGAAGCTTTCTTT.

This clonotype was recorded at least ten times. The V call is TRBV7-9, the J call TRBJ2-5; D is undetermined. V lost 7 bases to trimming and J lost 5 bases, with 14 bases between them. This CDR3 is built from 13 residues. Germline V gives CDR1 SEHNR, CDR2 FQNEAQ (reference sequence). CDR3 loop: CASTTHPMETQYF. The CDR3 bases are TGTGCCAGCACCACCCATCCTATGGAGACCCAGTACTTC.

The rearrangement joins TRBV12-3 or TRBV12-4 to TRBJ2-3; the D gene is possibly TRBD2 (6 bases). CDR3 length equals 12 residues. Trimming cost V 6 bases and J 8 bases, with 12 bases left between them. The CDR3, as DNA: TGTGCCAGCAGCTACCCCGGGGGTACGCAGTATTTT. Residues: CASSYPGGTQYF.

This clonotype has at least ten counts. The chain combines TRBV12-3 or TRBV12-4 with TRBJ1-4; D unclear. The CDR3 runs 14 residues. Trimming took 5 bases from V and 7 from J, leaving 14 bases between them. The CDR3 coding sequence is TGTGCCAGCAGTCCCGGGATCTTGGGTGAAAAACTGTTTTTT. Translating it yields CASSPGILGEKLFF.

This clonotype has more than one count but fewer than ten. Sequence at one end of the junction differs from germline and may be a read error. The rearrangement uses TRBV7-9 and TRBJ2-5, with D possibly being TRBD2 (5 bases). This CDR3 has 11 residues. Germline CDR1 is SEHNR and CDR2 is FQNEAQ (reference sequence). The CDR3 DNA sequence: TGTGCCAGCAGCTTAGGCGGGTACGAGGTCTTC. It is translated as CASSLGGYEVF.

The V call is TRBV3-1, the J call TRBJ2-5; D might be TRBD1 or TRBD2, each matching 5 bases. The CDR3 runs 14 residues. CDR1 is LGHDT, CDR2 YNNKEL, per germline (reference sequence). With 0 bases removed from V and 7 bases from J, the gap between germline ends came to 12 bases. CDR3 region: CASSQEVLGGTQYF. Here the CDR3 DNA reads TGTGCCAGCAGCCAAGAGGTCCTTGGGGGGACCCAGTACTTC.

CDR3: CASSVEAETQYF. In nucleotides, the CDR3 is TGTGCCAGCAGCGTCGAAGCGGAGACCCAGTACTTC. The rearrangement uses TRBV7-9 and TRBJ2-5, with unresolved D. CDR3 size: 12 residues. The germline V gene has CDR1 SEHNR and CDR2 FQNEAQ (reference sequence). The V and J ends lost 5 bases and 5 bases respectively, with 9 bases between them. Using reference TRBV7-9 and TRBJ2-5 for the parts outside the CDR3, the full variable domain is DTGVSQNPRHKITKRGQNVTFRCDPISEHNRLYWYRQTLGQGPEFLTYFQNEAQLEKSRLLSDRFSAERPKGSFSTLEIQRTEQGDSAMYLCASSVEAETQYFGPGTRLLVL.

The chain links TRBV24-1 to TRBJ2-7; perhaps D is TRBD1 or TRBD2 (5 bases each). This CDR3 spans 12 amino acids. In germline, CDR1 is KGHDR, CDR2 SFDVKD. V was cut by 7 bases and J by 3 bases, with 9 bases left in between. CDR3 residues: CATSPGSYEQYF. CDR3 sequence (DNA): TGTGCCACCAGCCCAGGGAGCTACGAGCAGTACTTC.

In its sample, this clonotype was seen a few times. The V call is TRBV10-3, the J call TRBJ1-5; no definite D call. The V end was cut by 0 bases, the J end by 11 bases, with 8 bases between. Germline CDR1 ENHRY, CDR2 SYGVKD. The CDR3 consists of 12 residues. The CDR3 loop is CAISESATAQHF. In DNA form, the CDR3 reads TGTGCCATCAGTGAGTCGGCCACGGCCCAGCATTTT.

Many counts were recorded for this clonotype. V gene TRBV3-1 combines with J gene TRBJ2-1; tentatively, D is TRBD2 (6 bases). V gave up 0 bases and J gave up 9 bases, with 21 bases separating them. The CDR3 has 17 residues. The V gene's germline CDR1 is LGHDT and CDR2 YNNKEL (reference sequence). CDR3 sequence (DNA): TGTGCCAGCAGCCAAGAATCGGTGGGTAGGGGAGGAAGTGAGCAGTTCTTC. Translated: CASSQESVGRGGSEQFF.

This clonotype was found a few times. The chain has TRBV4-1 and TRBJ1-5; D unresolved. Between the trimmed V and J ends, which lost 1 base and 6 bases, there was a span of 7 bases. Per the germline V gene, CDR1 is MGHRA and CDR2 is YSYEKL. There are 13 residues in the CDR3. CDR3 bases: TGCGCCAGCAGCCAAGGTGAGGGTCAGCCCCAGCATTTT. Translated, it gives CASSQGEGQPQHF.

V usage is TRBV10-3 and J usage is TRBJ2-1; the D is unclear. Deletions cut 0 bases from V and 4 bases from J, with 7 bases between. The CDR3 covers 14 residues. The germline CDR1 and CDR2 sequences are ENHRY and SYGVKD. CDR3 sequence: CAISESGAYNEQFF. In DNA form, the CDR3 reads TGTGCCATCAGTGAGTCAGGAGCTTACAATGAGCAGTTCTTC.

This clonotype was seen more than once but under ten times. This chain joins TRBV15 and TRBJ2-3; perhaps TRBD2 as D (6 bases). The length of the CDR3 is 18 residues. Germline V gene data show CDR1 as LNHNV and CDR2 as YYDKDF (reference sequence). Deletions cut 0 bases from V and 2 bases from J, with 18 bases between. As DNA, the CDR3 is TGTGCCACCAGCAGAGATTACTACCTGGGAGGCGTCACAGATACGCAGTATTTT. Amino acids: CATSRDYYLGGVTDTQYF.

This clonotype occurred many times. At one end the junction does not follow the germline gene, possibly because of a read error. The chain carries TRBV29-1 and TRBJ2-1; TRBD2 aligns across 12 bases. This CDR3 is built from 12 residues. Germline V lookup: CDR1 SQVTM, CDR2 ANQGSEA. The chain's CDR3 is CSVEGLAGGLVF. CDR3 DNA sequence: TGCAGCGTTGAAGGTCTAGCGGGAGGGCTGGTCTTC.

As DNA, the CDR3 is TGTGCCAGCAGTTACGGATCAGGGGGCTCCTACGAGCAGTACTTC. It yields the protein CASSYGSGGSYEQYF. V gene TRBV6-5 combines with J gene TRBJ2-7, with 7 positions matching TRBD1. V was clipped by 2 bases and J by 0 bases; unmatched bases: 4. In germline, CDR1 is MNHEY, CDR2 SVGAGI. The CDR3 has 15 amino acids.

V is TRBV15 and J is TRBJ2-2; TRBD1 is a possible D gene (6 bases). CDR3 length: 13 residues. Trimming left V 9 bases short and J 6 bases short, with 14 bases between. CDR1 is LNHNV and CDR2 is YYDKDF in the germline V gene (reference sequence). CDR3 nucleotide sequence: TGTGCCACACAGGGAATAGGCGCCGGGGAGCTGTTTTTT. Encoded protein: CATQGIGAGELFF.